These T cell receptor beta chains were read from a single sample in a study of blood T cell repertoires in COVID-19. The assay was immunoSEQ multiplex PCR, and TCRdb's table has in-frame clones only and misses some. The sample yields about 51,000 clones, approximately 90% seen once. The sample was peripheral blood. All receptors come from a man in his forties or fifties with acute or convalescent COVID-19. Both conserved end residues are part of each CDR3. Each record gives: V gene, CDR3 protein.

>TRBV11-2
CASSAGVGAGANYGYTF
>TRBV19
CASSIDRGNTEAFF
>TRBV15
CATSRDWSSGNTIYF
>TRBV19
CASRPGMRGEKLFF
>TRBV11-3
CASSLGPGSTEAFF
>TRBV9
CASSVDAAYNSPLHF
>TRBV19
CASSTALLGEKLFF
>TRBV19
CASTSTGSLAQPQHF
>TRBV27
CASSDSSGGAPDTQYF
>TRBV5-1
CASSFQRGEAFF
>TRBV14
CASSGGAMRGEQYF
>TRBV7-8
CASSLAGGLLSEQYF
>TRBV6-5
CASSYPHRGGTDTQYF
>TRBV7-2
CASSLVGVRRGYTF
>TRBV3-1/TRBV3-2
CASSSTGGNQPQHF
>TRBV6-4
CASSEQGNGGYTF
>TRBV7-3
CASSSGQGRETQYF
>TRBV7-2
CASSLMRDRVYEQYF
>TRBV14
CASRKGTGDYEQYF
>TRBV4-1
CASSQQKTGRDTEAFF
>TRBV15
CATSTQYRGGNQPQHF
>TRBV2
CASSYDRAYEQYF
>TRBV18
CASSPGKNYGYTF
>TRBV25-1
CASSEYQQGAGNTIYF
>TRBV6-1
CASSETRGWMGYTF
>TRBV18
CASSMDRNYGYTF
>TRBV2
CASSVGTGDQPQHF
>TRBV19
CASSIGQGRQQFF
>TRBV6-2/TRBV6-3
CASSPRLAGYNEQFF
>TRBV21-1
CASSPLEDRGAKNIQYF
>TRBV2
CASSERRRAEATLHF
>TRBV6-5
CASSKQANQPQHF
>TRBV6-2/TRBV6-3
CASSRGQYSNQPQHF
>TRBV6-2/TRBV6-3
CASSFSGSLTFKLFF
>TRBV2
CASSPTGEGSPLHF
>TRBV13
CASRPRGEDEQYF
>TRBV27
CASRGTLTDTQYF
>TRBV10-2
CASSEQGARQPQHF
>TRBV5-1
CASSLEWRGQETQYF
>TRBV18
CASSNQVNTEAFF
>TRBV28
CASSFTGTSYEQYF